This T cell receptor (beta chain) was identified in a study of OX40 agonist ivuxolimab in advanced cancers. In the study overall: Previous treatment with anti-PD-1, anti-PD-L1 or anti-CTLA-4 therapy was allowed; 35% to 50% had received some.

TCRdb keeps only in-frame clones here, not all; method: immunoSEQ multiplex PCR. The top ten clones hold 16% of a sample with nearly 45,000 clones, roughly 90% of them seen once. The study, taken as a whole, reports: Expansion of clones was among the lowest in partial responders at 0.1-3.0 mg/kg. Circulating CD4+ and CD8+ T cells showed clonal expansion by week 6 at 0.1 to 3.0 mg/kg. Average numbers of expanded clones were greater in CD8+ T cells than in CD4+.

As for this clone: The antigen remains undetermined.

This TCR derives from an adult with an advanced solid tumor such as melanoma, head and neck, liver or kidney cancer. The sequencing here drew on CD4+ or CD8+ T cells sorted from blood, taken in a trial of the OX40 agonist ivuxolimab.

The CDR3 sequence is CASSETGASGYTF. CDR3 bases: TGTGCCAGCAGCGAAACAGGGGCGTCGGGCTACACCTTC. This chain connects TRBV9 to TRBJ1-2; 7 bases agree with TRBD1. V lost 3 bases and J lost 8; bases outside the gene matches: 7. The CDR3 is 13 residues long. CDR1 SGDLS and CDR2 YYNGEE come from the germline V gene.